This T cell receptor (beta chain) is drawn from a study of T cell responses to AZD1222 COVID-19 vaccine. The overall study: Second-dose intervals of approximately 4 or approximately 12 weeks were pooled. Study findings and constraints: Sampling captured repertoires only after the peak T cell response. Nearly half of spike-specific TCRs reportedly go after variant regions that carry no mutations.

CDR3 length: 15 amino acids. Germline V gene data show CDR1 as SGHVS and CDR2 as FQNEAQ. V was cut by 2 bases and J by 8 bases, with 18 bases left in between. Sequencing used immunoSEQ multiplex PCR; TCRdb keeps in-frame clones, though not all of them. Found here are some 140,000 clones, around nine tenths of them singletons; the top ten hold roughly 1.7%. As to this clone: Its antigen is not known.

Sequenced here: peripheral blood, sampled on day 0 of AZD1222 vaccination. The source of this sequence is an adult in good health. The V and J genes are TRBV7-8 and TRBJ1-2; D is unclear. The CDR3 loop reads CASSLSDPFPLGYTF. In DNA form, the CDR3 reads TGTGCCAGCAGCTTATCGGACCCCTTCCCCTTGGGCTACACCTTC.